Shown below are 15 T cell receptor beta chains from a single sample sequenced in a study of beta chain features in type 1 diabetes. Since all of the isolated RNA was reverse transcribed, expressed TCRB transcripts were what got sequenced. Measured with immunoSEQ multiplex PCR; TCRdb has only the in-frame clones, and not every one. The table shows 450,000 or so clones, with about an eighth occurring only once. Specimen: naive CD4+ T cells from blood. The receptors derive from a woman aged 18-29 years in good health.

The chain couples TRBV4-3 to TRBJ1-2; D might be TRBD1 (6 bases). The CDR3 extends over 14 amino acids. V was cut by 3 bases and J by 8 bases, with 16 bases left in between. Germline-derived CDR1 and CDR2 are LGHNA and YSLEER. Written as DNA, the CDR3 is TGCGCCAGCAGCCATCCAGACAGGACAGACGGCTACACCTTC. It is translated as CASSHPDRTDGYTF.

V usage is TRBV7-6 and J usage is TRBJ2-7, with 11 bases that match TRBD2. Germline V CDR1 and CDR2: SGHVS, FNYEAQ. The V segment lost 1 base and the J segment 3 bases; nucleotides outside the gene matches: 2. CDR3 size: 15 residues. The CDR3: CASSLGSGRGYEQYF. CDR3 in DNA: TGTGCCAGCAGCTTAGGTAGCGGGAGGGGCTACGAGCAGTACTTC. Full variable domain (remainder filled in from reference TRBV7-6 and TRBJ2-7): GAGVSQSPRYKVTKRGQDVALRCDPISGHVSLYWYRQALGQGPEFLTYFNYEAQQDKSGLPNDRFSAERPEGSISTLTIQRTEQRDSAMYRCASSLGSGRGYEQYFGPGTRLTVT.

This clone was seen a few times. Given a much more abundant clone one base away, this may be a read error. The chain has TRBV14 and TRBJ1-1; no clear D. CDR1 is SGHDN, CDR2 FVKESK, per germline. V was trimmed by 0 bases and J by 0 bases, leaving 2 bases between them. This CDR3 has 13 amino acids. DNA of the CDR3: TGTGCCAGCAGCCAAGACATGAACACTGAAGCTTTCTTT. Translation gives CASSQDMNTEAFF.

This clone appeared a few times. The gene calls are TRBV19 and TRBJ2-3; the D is unclear. CDR3 length equals 14 residues. Germline values: CDR1 LNHDA, CDR2 SQIVND (reference sequence). V was trimmed by 0 bases and J by 2 bases, leaving 6 bases between them. This CDR3 reads CASSIDRFTDTQYF. DNA of the CDR3: TGTGCCAGTAGTATAGACCGATTCACAGATACGCAGTATTTT.

This clone was observed a handful of times. This chain joins TRBV9 and TRBJ2-1; 11 nucleotides line up with TRBD2. There are 19 residues in the CDR3. Trimming at V came to 0 bases and at J to 2 bases, leaving 10 bases not matched to a gene. The germline V gene has CDR1 SGDLS and CDR2 YYNGEE. Written as DNA, the CDR3 is TGTGCCAGCAGCGTAGACCCCCCCACGACTAGCGGGGCCTACAATGAGCAGTTCTTC. Its translation: CASSVDPPTTSGAYNEQFF.

J is TRBJ2-5 and V is TRBV7-9; D may be TRBD1 (6 bases). With the DNA end fitting TRBJ2-7 better, the J assignment may be wrong. Germline V gives CDR1 SEHNR, CDR2 FQNEAQ (reference sequence). There are 15 residues in the CDR3. In DNA form, the CDR3 reads TGTGCCAGCAGCTCACCACGTGGACAGCGCTACGAGCAGTACTTC. This encodes CASSSPRGQRYEQYF.

This clone has a handful of counts. CDR3: CASSADSFTGELFF. The CDR3 DNA is TGTGCCAGCAGCGCCGACAGCTTTACCGGGGAGCTGTTTTTT. J is TRBJ2-2 and V is TRBV5-6, with D maybe TRBD1 (5 bases). The V end lost 4 bases, the J end lost 5 bases, and 12 bases lay between the germline ends. The CDR3 has 14 residues. Germline V gene data show CDR1 as SGHDT and CDR2 as YYEEEE.

This clone was counted between two and nine times. The chain combines TRBV14 with TRBJ1-6; 10 bases map to TRBD1. Trimming at V came to 5 bases and at J to 8 bases, leaving 6 bases not matched to a gene. CDR1 and CDR2 from the germline V gene are SGHDN and FVKESK. The CDR3 runs to 15 residues. CDR3 region: CASSNLGQGYSPLHF. CDR3 bases: TGTGCCAGCAGCAACCTGGGACAGGGGTATTCACCCCTCCACTTT.

V is TRBV7-3 and J is TRBJ2-5, with 11 bases lining up with TRBD2. This CDR3 contains 15 residues. CDR1 SGHTA and CDR2 FQGTGA come from the germline V gene. Unmatched junction bases numbered 4, after V lost 2 bases and J lost 5 bases. CDR3: CASSLVAGGPETQYF. In DNA form, the CDR3 reads TGTGCCAGCAGCTTAGTAGCGGGAGGGCCGGAGACCCAGTACTTC.

V and J are TRBV5-1 and TRBJ2-3; D call uncertain. The CDR3 sequence is 14 residues long. V shed 0 bases and J shed 2 bases, with 7 bases lying between them. CDR1 is SGHRS and CDR2 is YFSETQ in the germline V gene. CDR3 loop: CASSLASVTDTQYF. Here the CDR3 DNA reads TGCGCCAGCAGCTTGGCCTCGGTCACAGATACGCAGTATTTT.

The chain has TRBV4-3 and TRBJ1-6, with D possibly being TRBD1 (5 bases). Trimming took off 1 base at V and 6 bases at J, with 13 bases between the two ends. CDR1 and CDR2 from the germline V gene are LGHNA and YSLEER. This CDR3 contains 16 residues. The CDR3 reads CASSQAFRAGNSPLHF. In nucleotides, the CDR3 is TGCGCCAGCAGCCAAGCATTCAGGGCGGGTAATTCACCCCTCCACTTT.

Turning to this clone: This CDR3 is also generated by other DNA sequences in the sample. The chain recombines TRBV30 with TRBJ2-7, with D tentatively TRBD1 or TRBD2 (6 bases each). V was trimmed by 0 bases and J by 3 bases, leaving 12 bases between them. This CDR3 is built from 14 residues. Germline lookup yields CDR1 GTSNPN and CDR2 SVGIG (reference sequence). DNA of the CDR3: TGTGCCTGGAGTGTAGGGGGGAGTAGCTACGAGCAGTACTTC. This encodes CAWSVGGSSYEQYF.

To note about this clone: Other nucleotide sequences in the sample specify the same CDR3. The CDR3 here is CASSIRQGNQPQHF. For the CDR3, the DNA is TGTGCCAGTAGCATACGACAGGGCAATCAGCCCCAGCATTTT. This rearrangement joins TRBV19 to TRBJ1-5, with D possibly TRBD1 on 6 matching bases. Germline V gene data show CDR1 as LNHDA and CDR2 as SQIVND (reference sequence). The CDR3 loop spans 14 amino acids. V dropped 6 bases and J dropped 2 bases, with 11 bases sitting between them.

This clone has only a few counts. This chain connects TRBV7-2 to TRBJ1-2; D is perhaps TRBD1 (6 bases). Per germline, CDR1 SGHTA and CDR2 FQGNSA. This CDR3 contains 10 residues. The V end was cut by 8 bases, the J end by 14 bases, with 15 bases between. The CDR3 reads CASAGQSQTF. CDR3 sequence (DNA): TGTGCCAGCGCAGGACAGTCCCAAACCTTC.

This clone was counted a few times. The genes are TRBV7-8 and TRBJ2-5, with TRBD2 matching 9 bases. Germline values: CDR1 SGHVS, CDR2 FQNEAQ. This CDR3 spans 16 amino acids. V lost 6 bases to trimming and J lost 0 bases; unmatched junction nucleotides: 8. In DNA form, the CDR3 reads TGTGCCAGCAGGCCACCTGGACTAGCGAACCAAGAGACCCAGTACTTC. Translation: CASRPPGLANQETQYF.